This T cell receptor beta chain emerged from a study of neoadjuvant nivolumab and ipilimumab in lung cancer. Generated by immunoSEQ multiplex PCR, the TCRdb table keeps only in-frame clones and is missing some. The sample lists roughly 34,000 clones, 92% seen once, with approximately 2.2% in the top ten. The CDR3 has 16 amino acids. Germline CDR1 SGHTA, CDR2 FQGNSA. The ends were cut back, 3 bases at V and 1 base at J, with 13 bases in the middle. The sequence was collected from an adult with non-small cell lung cancer. Sequenced here: peripheral blood, sampled after neoadjuvant nivolumab, alone or with ipilimumab, at or shortly before surgery. The J gene is TRBJ2-1, the V gene TRBV7-2; D might be TRBD1 (6 bases). CDR3 amino acids: CASSLGHGPSYNEQFF. The CDR3 DNA reads as TGTGCCAGCAGCTTGGGACACGGGCCTTCCTACAATGAGCAGTTCTTC.